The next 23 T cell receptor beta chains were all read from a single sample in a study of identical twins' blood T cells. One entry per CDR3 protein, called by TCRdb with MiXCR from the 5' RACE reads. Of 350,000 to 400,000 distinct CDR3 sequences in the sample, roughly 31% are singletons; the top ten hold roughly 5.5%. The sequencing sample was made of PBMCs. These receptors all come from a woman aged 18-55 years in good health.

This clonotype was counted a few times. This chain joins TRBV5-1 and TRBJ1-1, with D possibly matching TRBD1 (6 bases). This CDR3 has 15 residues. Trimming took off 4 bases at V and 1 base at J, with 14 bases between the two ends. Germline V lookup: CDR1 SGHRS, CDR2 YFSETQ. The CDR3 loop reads CASSALRTENTEAFF. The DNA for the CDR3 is TGCGCCAGCAGCGCTTTGAGGACAGAGAACACTGAAGCTTTCTTT. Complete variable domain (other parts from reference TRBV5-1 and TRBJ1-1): KAGVTQTPRYLIKTRGQQVTLSCSPISGHRSVSWYQQTPGQGLQFLFEYFSETQRNKGNFPGRFSGRQFSNSRSEMNVSTLELGDSALYLCASSALRTENTEAFFGQGTRLTVV.

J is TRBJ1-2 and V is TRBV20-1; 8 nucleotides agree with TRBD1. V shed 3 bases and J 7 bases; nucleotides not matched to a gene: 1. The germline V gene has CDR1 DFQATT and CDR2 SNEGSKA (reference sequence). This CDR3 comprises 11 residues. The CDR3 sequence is CSARDRVGYTF. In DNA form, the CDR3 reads TGCAGTGCTAGGGACAGGGTTGGCTACACCTTC.

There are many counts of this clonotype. In nucleotides, the CDR3 is TGTGCCAGCAGTGACCTCCGGGACAGGGATGAAAAACTGTTTTTT. The encoded protein is CASSDLRDRDEKLFF. The V call is TRBV2, the J call TRBJ1-4; the match to TRBD1 covers 9 bases. J was trimmed by 6 bases and V by 3 bases; bases with no gene match: 5. The CDR3 totals 15 residues. The germline CDR1 and CDR2 sequences are SNHLY and FYNNEI.

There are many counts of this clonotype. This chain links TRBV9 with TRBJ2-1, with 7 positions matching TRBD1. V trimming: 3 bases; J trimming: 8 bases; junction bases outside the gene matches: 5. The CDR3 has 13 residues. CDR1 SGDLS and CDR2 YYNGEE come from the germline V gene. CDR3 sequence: CASSGQGYYEQFF. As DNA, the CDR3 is TGTGCCAGCAGCGGACAGGGTTATTATGAGCAGTTCTTC.

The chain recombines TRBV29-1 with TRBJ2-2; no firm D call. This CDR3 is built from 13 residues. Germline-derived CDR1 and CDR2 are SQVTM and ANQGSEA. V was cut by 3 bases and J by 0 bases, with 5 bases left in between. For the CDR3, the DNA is TGCAGCGTTGAGGCAGCGAACACCGGGGAGCTGTTTTTT. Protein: CSVEAANTGELFF.

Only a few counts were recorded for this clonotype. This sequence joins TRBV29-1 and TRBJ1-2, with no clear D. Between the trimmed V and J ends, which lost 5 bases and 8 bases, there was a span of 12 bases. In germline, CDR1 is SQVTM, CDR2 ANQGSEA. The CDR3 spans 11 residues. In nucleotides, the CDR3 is TGCAGCGTTCCCTCACCTCACGGCTACACCTTC. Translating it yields CSVPSPHGYTF.

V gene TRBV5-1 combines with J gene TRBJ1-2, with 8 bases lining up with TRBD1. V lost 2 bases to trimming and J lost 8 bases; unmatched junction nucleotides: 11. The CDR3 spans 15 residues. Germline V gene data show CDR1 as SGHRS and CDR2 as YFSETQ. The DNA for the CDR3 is TGCGCCAGCAGCTTTGATAGAAGGACAGGGAGCGGCTACACCTTC. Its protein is CASSFDRRTGSGYTF.

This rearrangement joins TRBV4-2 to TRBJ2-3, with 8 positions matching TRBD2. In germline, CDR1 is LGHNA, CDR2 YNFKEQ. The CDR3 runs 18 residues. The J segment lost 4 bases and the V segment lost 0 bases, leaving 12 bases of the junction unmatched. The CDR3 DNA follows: TGTGCCAGCAGCCAAGAATCCACTGGCGGGGGGTCCTCAGATACGCAGTATTTT. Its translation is CASSQESTGGGSSDTQYF.

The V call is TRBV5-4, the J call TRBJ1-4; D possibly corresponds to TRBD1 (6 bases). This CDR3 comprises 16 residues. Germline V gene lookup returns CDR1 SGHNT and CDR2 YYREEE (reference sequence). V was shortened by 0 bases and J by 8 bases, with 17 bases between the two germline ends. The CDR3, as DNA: TGTGCCAGCAGCTTGGTGCCCCGTGCAGGGGAGGAAAAACTGTTTTTT. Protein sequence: CASSLVPRAGEEKLFF. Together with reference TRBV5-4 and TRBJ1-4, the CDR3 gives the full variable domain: ETGVTQSPTHLIKTRGQQVTLRCSSQSGHNTVSWYQQALGQGPQFIFQYYREEENGRGNFPPRFSGLQFPNYSSELNVNALELDDSALYLCASSLVPRAGEEKLFFGSGTQLSVL.

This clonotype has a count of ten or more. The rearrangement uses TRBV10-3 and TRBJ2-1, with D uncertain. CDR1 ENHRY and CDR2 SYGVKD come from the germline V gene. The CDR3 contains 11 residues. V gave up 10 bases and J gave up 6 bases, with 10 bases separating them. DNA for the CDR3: TGTGCCAGTCTCTGGGGCAATGAGCAGTTCTTC. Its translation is CASLWGNEQFF.

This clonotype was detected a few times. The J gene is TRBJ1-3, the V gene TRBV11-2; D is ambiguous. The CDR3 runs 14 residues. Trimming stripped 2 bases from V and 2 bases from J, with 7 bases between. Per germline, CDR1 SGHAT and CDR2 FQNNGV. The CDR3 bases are TGTGCCAGCAGCTTATCCAGTACTGGAAACACCATATATTTT. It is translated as CASSLSSTGNTIYF.

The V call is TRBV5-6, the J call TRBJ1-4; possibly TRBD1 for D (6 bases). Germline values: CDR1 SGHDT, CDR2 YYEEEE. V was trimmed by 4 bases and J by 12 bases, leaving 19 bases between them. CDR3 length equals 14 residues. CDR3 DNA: TGTGCCAGCAGCGAAACAGGGATGGGAGAAGAACTGTTTTTT. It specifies CASSETGMGEELFF.

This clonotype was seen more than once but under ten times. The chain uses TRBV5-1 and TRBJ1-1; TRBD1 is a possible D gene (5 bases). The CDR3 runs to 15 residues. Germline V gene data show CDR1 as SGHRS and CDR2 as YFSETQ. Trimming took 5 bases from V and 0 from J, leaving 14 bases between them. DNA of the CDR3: TGCGCCAGCAGGACAGCTAGCGTTATGAACACTGAAGCTTTCTTT. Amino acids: CASRTASVMNTEAFF.

CDR3 nucleotides: TGTGCCAGCAGCCAGACCGGATTCGAGCAGTACTTC. It translates to CASSQTGFEQYF. The chain has TRBV6-2 or TRBV6-3 and TRBJ2-7, with D unclear. CDR1 is MNHEY, CDR2 SVGEGT, per germline. This CDR3 comprises 12 residues. With 6 bases removed from V and 6 bases from J, the gap between germline ends came to 12 bases.

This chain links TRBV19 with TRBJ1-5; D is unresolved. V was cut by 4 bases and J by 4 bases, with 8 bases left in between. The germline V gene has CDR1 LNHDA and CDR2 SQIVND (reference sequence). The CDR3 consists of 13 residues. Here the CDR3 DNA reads TGTGCCAGTAGTACGCAGAGAAATCAGCCCCAGCATTTT. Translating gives CASSTQRNQPQHF.

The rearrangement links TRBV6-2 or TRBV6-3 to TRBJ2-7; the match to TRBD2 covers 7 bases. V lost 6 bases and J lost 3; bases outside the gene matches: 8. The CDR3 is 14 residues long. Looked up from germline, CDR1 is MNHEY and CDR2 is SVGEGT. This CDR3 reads CASSPLGGIYEQYF. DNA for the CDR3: TGTGCCAGCAGCCCCCTCGGGGGGATCTACGAGCAGTACTTC.

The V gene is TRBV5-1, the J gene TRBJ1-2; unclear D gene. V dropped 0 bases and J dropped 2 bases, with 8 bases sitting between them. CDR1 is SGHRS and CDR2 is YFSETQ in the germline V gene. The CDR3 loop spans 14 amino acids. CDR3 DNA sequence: TGCGCCAGCAGCTTGGCCCTGGGAAACTATGGCTACACCTTC. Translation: CASSLALGNYGYTF.

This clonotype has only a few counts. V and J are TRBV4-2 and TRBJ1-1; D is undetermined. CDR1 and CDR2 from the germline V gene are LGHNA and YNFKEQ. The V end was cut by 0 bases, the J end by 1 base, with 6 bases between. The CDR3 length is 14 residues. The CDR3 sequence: CASSQDRQNTEAFF. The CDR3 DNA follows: TGTGCCAGCAGCCAAGATCGGCAGAACACTGAAGCTTTCTTT.

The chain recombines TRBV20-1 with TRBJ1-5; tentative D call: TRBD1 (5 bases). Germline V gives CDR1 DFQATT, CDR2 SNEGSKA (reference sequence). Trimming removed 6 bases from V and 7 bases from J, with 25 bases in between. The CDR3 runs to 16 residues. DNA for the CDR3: TGCAGTGCCGCTCCCGGAGGACGGGGCCTCCACCAGCCCCAGCATTTT. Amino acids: CSAAPGGRGLHQPQHF.

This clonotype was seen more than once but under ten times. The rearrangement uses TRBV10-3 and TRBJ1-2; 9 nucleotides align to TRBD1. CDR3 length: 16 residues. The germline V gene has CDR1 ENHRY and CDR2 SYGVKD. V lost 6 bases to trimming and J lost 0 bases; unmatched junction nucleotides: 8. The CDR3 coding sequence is TGTGCCATCAGCTTTCCACAGGGGGCAACTAACTATGGCTACACCTTC. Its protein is CAISFPQGATNYGYTF.

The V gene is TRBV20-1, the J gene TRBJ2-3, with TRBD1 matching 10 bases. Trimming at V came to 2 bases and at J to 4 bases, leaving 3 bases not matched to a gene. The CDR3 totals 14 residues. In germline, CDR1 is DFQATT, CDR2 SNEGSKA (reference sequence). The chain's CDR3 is CSARKGQGADTQYF. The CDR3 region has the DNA TGCAGTGCTAGAAAAGGACAGGGGGCAGATACGCAGTATTTT.

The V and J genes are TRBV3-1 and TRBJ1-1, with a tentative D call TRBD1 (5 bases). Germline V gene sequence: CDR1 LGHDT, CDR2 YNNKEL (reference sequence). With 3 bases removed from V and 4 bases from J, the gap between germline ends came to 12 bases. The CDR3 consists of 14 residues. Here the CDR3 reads CASSQGHFLTEAFF. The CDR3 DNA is TGTGCCAGCAGCCAGGGGCATTTCCTCACTGAAGCTTTCTTT.

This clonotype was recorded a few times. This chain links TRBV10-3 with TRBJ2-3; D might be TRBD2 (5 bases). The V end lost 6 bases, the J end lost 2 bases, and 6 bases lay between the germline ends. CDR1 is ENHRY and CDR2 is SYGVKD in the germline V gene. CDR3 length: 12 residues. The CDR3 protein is CAISGDTDTQYF. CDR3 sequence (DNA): TGTGCCATCAGCGGGGACACAGATACGCAGTATTTT.